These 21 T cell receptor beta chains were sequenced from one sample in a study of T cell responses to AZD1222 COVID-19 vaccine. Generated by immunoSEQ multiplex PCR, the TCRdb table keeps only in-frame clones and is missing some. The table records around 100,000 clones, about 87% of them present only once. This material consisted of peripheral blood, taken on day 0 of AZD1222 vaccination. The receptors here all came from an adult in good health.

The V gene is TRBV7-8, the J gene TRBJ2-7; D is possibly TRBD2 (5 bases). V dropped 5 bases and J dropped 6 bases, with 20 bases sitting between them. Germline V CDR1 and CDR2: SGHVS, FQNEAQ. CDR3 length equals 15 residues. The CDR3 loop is CASSIVDSVTREQYF. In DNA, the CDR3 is TGTGCCAGCAGCATCGTAGATAGCGTAACCCGCGAGCAGTACTTC.

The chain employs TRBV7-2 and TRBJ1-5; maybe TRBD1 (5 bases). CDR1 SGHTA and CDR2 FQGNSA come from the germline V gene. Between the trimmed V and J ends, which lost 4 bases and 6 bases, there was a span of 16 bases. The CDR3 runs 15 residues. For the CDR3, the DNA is TGTGCCAGCAGCTCTATGGGGGAGGGGCGTCAGCCCCAGCATTTT. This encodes CASSSMGEGRQPQHF.

This CDR3 is CASSLSGVARGGSYGYTF. In nucleotides, the CDR3 is TGTGCCAGCAGTTTATCAGGCGTGGCCAGGGGGGGGAGCTATGGCTACACCTTC. This chain joins TRBV27 and TRBJ1-2; TRBD1 matches at 7 bases. The CDR3 consists of 18 residues. With V trimmed by 0 bases and J by 4 bases, 14 bases remained unmatched. Per the germline V gene, CDR1 is MNHEY and CDR2 is SMNVEV (reference sequence).

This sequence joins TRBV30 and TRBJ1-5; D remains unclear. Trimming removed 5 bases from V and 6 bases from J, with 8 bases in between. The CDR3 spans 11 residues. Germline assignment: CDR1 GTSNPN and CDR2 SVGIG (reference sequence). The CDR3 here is CAWGDLQPQHF. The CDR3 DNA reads TGTGCCTGGGGGGATCTTCAGCCCCAGCATTTT.

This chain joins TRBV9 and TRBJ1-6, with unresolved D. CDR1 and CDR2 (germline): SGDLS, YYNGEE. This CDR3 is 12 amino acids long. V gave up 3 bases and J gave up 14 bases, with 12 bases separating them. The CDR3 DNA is TGTGCCAGCAGCGGAGGCGGTGGGTCCCTCCACTTT. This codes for CASSGGGGSLHF.

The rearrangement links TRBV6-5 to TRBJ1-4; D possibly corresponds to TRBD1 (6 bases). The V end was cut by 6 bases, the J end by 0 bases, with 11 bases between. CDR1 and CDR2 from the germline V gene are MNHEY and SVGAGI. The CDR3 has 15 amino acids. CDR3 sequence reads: CASRAGQTTNEKLFF. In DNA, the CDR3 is TGTGCCAGCAGAGCAGGACAGACAACTAATGAAAAACTGTTTTTT.

The CDR3 DNA follows: TGTGCCAGCAGCCAGGGACAACTGGAACCCCTCCACTTT. It translates to CASSQGQLEPLHF. The V gene is TRBV4-2, the J gene TRBJ1-6, with D perhaps matching TRBD1 (6 bases). Germline CDR1 reads LGHNA; CDR2 reads YNFKEQ. V shed 3 bases and J shed 12 bases, with 12 bases lying between them. The CDR3 has 13 residues.

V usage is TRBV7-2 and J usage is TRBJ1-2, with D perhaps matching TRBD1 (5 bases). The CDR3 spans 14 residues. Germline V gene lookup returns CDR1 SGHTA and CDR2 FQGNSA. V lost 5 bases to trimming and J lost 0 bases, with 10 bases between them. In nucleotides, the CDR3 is TGTGCCAGCAGCCAGGGAGAAGCTAACTATGGCTACACCTTC. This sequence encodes CASSQGEANYGYTF.

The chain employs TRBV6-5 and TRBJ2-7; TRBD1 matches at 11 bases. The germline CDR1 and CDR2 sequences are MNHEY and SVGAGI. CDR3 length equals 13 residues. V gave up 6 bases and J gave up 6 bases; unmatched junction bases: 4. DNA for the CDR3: TGTGCCAGCAGCTCCGGGACAGGGGGCGAGCAGTACTTC. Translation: CASSSGTGGEQYF.

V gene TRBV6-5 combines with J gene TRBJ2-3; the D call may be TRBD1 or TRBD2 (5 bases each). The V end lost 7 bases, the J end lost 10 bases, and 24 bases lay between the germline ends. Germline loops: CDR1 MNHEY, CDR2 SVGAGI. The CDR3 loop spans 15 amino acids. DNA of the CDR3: TGTGCCAGCAATCGGGACCCCACCATCAAGGTCCCGCAGTATTTT. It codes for CASNRDPTIKVPQYF.

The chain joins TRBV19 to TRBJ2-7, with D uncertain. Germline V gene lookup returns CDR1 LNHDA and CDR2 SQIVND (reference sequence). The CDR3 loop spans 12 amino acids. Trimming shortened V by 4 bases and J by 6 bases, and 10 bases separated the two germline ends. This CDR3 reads CASSTNSAEQYF. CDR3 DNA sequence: TGTGCCAGTAGTACGAACAGCGCCGAGCAGTACTTC.

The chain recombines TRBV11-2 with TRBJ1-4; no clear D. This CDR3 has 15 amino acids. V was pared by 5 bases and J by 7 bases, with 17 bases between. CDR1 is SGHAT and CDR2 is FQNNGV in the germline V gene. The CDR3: CASSPALGQVEKLFF. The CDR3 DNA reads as TGTGCCAGCAGCCCCGCCCTAGGGCAGGTTGAAAAACTGTTTTTT. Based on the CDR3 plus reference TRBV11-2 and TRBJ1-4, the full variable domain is EAGVAQSPRYKIIEKRQSVAFWCNPISGHATLYWYQQILGQGPKLLIQFQNNGVVDDSQLPKDRFSAERLKGVDSTLKIQPAKLEDSAVYLCASSPALGQVEKLFFGSGTQLSVL.

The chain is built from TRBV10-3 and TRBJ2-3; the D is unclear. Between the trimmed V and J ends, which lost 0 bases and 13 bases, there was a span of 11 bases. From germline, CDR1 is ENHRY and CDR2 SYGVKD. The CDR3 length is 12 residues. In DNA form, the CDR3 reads TGTGCCATCAGTGAGTCCCCACACGCGGAGTATTTT. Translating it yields CAISESPHAEYF.

CDR3 nucleotide sequence: TGTGCCAGCAAATCGGGCTACGAGCAGTACTTC. The encoded protein is CASKSGYEQYF. The gene calls are TRBV6-5 and TRBJ2-7; D unclear. The CDR3 has 11 amino acids. In germline, CDR1 is MNHEY, CDR2 SVGAGI. Deletions cut 7 bases from V and 3 bases from J, with 7 bases between.

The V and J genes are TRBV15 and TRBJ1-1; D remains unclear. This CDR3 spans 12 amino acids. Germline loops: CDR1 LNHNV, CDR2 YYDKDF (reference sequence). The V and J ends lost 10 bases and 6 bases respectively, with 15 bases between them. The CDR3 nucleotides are TGTGCCAGTAGTATCGGACTTTCTGAAGCTTTCTTT. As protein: CASSIGLSEAFF.

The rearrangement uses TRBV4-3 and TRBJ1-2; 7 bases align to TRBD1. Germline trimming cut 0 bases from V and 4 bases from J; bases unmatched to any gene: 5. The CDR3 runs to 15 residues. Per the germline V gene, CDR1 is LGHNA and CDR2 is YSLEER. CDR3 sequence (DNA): TGCGCCAGCAGCCAAGATGCAGGGGGAGGCTATGGCTACACCTTC. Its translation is CASSQDAGGGYGYTF.

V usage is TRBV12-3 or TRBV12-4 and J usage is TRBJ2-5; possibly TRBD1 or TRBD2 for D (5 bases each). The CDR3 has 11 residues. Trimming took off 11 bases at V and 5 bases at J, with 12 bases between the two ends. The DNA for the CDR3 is TGTGCCGCCGGGACGGCGGAGACCCAGTACTTC. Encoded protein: CAAGTAETQYF.

The CDR3 nucleotides read TGTGCCAGCAGGGGGAATGGAAACACCATATATTTT. This sequence encodes CASRGNGNTIYF. The chain couples TRBV28 to TRBJ1-3, with D hard to call. Trimming shortened V by 6 bases and J by 3 bases, and 6 bases separated the two germline ends. The CDR3 spans 12 residues. The V gene's germline CDR1 is MDHEN and CDR2 SYDVKM.

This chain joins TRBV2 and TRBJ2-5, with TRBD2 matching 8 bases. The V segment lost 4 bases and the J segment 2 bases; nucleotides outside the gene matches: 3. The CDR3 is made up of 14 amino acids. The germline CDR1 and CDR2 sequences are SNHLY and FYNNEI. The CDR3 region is CASSGAGGQETQYF. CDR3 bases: TGTGCCAGCAGTGGCGCGGGGGGACAAGAGACCCAGTACTTC.

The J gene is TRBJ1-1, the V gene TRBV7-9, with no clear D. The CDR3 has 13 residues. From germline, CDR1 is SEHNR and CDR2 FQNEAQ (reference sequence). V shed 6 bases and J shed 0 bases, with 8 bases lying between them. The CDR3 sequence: CASSSQMNTEAFF. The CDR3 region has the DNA TGTGCCAGCAGTTCTCAGATGAACACTGAAGCTTTCTTT.

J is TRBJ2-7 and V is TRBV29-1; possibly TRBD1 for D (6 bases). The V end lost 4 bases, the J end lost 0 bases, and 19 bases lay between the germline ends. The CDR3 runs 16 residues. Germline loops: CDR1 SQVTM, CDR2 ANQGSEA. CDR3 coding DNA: TGCAGCGTTGTCCCTCCTCAACAGGGTCTCTCCTACGAGCAGTACTTC. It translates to CSVVPPQQGLSYEQYF.